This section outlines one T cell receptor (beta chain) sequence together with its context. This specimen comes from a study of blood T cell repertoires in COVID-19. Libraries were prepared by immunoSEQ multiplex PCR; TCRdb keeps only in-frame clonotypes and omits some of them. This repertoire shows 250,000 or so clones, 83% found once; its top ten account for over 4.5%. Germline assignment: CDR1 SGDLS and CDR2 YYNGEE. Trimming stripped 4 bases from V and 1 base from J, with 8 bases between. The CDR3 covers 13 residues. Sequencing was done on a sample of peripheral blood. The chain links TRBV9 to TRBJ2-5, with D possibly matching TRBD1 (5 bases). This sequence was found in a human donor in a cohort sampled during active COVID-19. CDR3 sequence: CASSPRGQETQYF. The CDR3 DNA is TGTGCCAGCAGCCCTAGGGGCCAAGAGACCCAGTACTTC.